Below are 7 T cell receptor beta chains sequenced from a single sample in a study of shared clonotypes between healthy human individuals. The table came from immunoSEQ multiplex PCR; TCRdb's copy has only in-frame clones and leaves some out. The sample comprises 2 million to 2.5 million clones, about 92% of which are singletons, and around 1.7% rests with the top ten. Positively selected for CCR7, the CD45RO-negative cells used as naive CD8 cells excluded terminally differentiated effector memory CD45RA+ cells. Sequenced material: naive CD8+ T cells from PBMCs. These receptors were obtained from a man aged 18 to 35 in good health. Some clones in this sample may be carry-over from other donors' samples.

CDR3 nucleotide sequence: TGTGCCAGCAGTTTGTCCCTGGGGGTGATGGGGTTTCTGAGTGGCTACACCTTC. It codes for CASSLSLGVMGFLSGYTF. The genes are TRBV27 and TRBJ1-2, with a tentative D call TRBD1 (5 bases). Trimming pared 3 bases from V and 7 bases from J, leaving 27 bases between. The CDR3 covers 18 residues. In germline, CDR1 is MNHEY, CDR2 SMNVEV (reference sequence).

This clone was seen only once. The chain joins TRBV7-8 to TRBJ2-5, with 10 positions matching TRBD1. The V and J ends lost 4 bases and 4 bases, in that order; junction bases with no gene match: 6. CDR1 is SGHVS and CDR2 is FQNEAQ in the germline V gene. The CDR3 extends over 15 amino acids. This CDR3 is CASSYDRGPLETQYF. The DNA for the CDR3 is TGTGCCAGCAGCTACGACAGGGGGCCGTTAGAGACCCAGTACTTC.

J is TRBJ1-2 and V is TRBV6-5; 8 bases are a match to TRBD1. The CDR3 runs 14 residues. V was clipped by 0 bases and J by 4 bases; unmatched bases: 1. Germline values: CDR1 MNHEY, CDR2 SVGAGI. CDR3 in DNA: TGTGCCAGCAGTTACTCGACAGGGGCCTATGGCTACACCTTC. Amino acid sequence: CASSYSTGAYGYTF.

The chain joins TRBV9 to TRBJ2-3, with unresolved D. Germline lookup yields CDR1 SGDLS and CDR2 YYNGEE. The germline V and J ends were trimmed by 4 bases and 7 bases, with 10 bases remaining between them. This CDR3 has 12 residues. The CDR3 nucleotides are TGTGCCAGCAGCCCGGAAGGGCATACGCAGTATTTT. Protein: CASSPEGHTQYF.

The V gene is TRBV4-1, the J gene TRBJ2-1; the D is unclear. The V and J ends lost 4 bases and 9 bases respectively, with 13 bases between them. Germline V gene data show CDR1 as MGHRA and CDR2 as YSYEKL. CDR3 length: 13 residues. The chain's CDR3 is CASSRVAQPEQFF. The CDR3 coding sequence is TGCGCCAGCAGCCGCGTGGCCCAGCCTGAGCAGTTCTTC.

This chain links TRBV6-5 with TRBJ2-7, with 7 positions matching TRBD1. Germline trimming cut 6 bases from V and 9 bases from J; bases unmatched to any gene: 11. In germline, CDR1 is MNHEY, CDR2 SVGAGI. CDR3 length: 13 residues. CDR3: CASSQGQLGRQYF. The CDR3 DNA sequence: TGTGCCAGCAGCCAGGGACAGCTTGGGCGGCAGTACTTC.

The chain couples TRBV28 to TRBJ2-1, with no clear D. Between the trimmed V and J ends, which lost 2 bases and 2 bases, there was a span of 7 bases. The CDR3 sequence is 14 residues long. Looked up from germline, CDR1 is MDHEN and CDR2 is SYDVKM. This CDR3 is CASSLGQAYNEQFF. The CDR3 bases are TGTGCCAGCAGTTTAGGTCAGGCCTACAATGAGCAGTTCTTC.